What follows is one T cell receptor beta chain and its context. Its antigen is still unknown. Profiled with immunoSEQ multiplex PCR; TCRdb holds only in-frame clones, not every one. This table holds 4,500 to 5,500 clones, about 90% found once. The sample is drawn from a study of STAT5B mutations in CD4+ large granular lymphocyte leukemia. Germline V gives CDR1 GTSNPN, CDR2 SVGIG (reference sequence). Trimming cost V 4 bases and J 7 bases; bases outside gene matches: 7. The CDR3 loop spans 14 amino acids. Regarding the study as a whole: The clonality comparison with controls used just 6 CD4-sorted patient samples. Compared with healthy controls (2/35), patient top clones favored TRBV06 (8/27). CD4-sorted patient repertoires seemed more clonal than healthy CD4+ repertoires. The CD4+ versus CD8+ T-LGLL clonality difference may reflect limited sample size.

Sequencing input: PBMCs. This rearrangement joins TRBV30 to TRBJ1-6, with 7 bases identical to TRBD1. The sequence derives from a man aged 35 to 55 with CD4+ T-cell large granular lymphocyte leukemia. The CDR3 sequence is CAWTKGARNSPLHF. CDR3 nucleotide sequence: TGTGCCTGGACTAAGGGGGCACGGAATTCACCCCTCCACTTT.